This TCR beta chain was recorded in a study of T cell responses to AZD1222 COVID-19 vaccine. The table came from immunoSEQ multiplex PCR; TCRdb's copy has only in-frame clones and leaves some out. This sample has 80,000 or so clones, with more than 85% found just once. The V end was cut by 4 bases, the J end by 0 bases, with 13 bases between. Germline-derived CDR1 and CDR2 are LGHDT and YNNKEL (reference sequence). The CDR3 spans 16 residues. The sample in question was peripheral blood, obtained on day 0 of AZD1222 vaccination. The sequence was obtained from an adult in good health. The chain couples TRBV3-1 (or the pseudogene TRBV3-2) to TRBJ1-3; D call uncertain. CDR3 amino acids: CASSLRTVSSGNTIYF. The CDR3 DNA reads TGTGCCAGCAGCCTACGGACGGTGAGCTCTGGAAACACCATATATTTT.